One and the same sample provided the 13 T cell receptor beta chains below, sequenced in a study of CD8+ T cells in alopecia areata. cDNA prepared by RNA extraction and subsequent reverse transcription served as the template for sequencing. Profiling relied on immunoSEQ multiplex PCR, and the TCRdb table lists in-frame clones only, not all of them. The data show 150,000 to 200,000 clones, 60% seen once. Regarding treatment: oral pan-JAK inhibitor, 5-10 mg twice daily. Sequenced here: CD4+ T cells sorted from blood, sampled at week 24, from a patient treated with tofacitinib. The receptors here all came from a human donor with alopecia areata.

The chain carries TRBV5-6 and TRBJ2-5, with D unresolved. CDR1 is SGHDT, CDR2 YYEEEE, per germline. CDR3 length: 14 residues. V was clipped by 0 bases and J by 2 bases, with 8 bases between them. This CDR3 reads CASSLVPGQETQYF. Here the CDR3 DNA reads TGTGCCAGCAGCTTGGTTCCAGGTCAAGAGACCCAGTACTTC.

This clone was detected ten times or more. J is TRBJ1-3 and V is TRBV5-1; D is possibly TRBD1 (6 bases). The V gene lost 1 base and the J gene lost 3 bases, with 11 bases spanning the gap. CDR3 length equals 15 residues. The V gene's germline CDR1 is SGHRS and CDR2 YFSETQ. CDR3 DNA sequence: TGCGCCAGCAGCTTGACAGGGAGCATTGGAAACACCATATATTTT. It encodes CASSLTGSIGNTIYF.

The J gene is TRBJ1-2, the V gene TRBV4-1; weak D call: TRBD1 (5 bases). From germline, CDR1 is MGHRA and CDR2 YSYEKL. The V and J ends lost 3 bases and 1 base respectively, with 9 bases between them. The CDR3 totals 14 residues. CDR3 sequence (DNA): TGCGCCAGCAGCCACCAGGGAGGTAACTATGGCTACACCTTC. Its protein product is CASSHQGGNYGYTF.

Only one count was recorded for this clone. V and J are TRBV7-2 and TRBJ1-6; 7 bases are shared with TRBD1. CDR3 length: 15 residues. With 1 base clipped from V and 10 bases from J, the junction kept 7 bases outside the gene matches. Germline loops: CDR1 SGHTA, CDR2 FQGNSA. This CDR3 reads CASSLGSGGDSPLHF. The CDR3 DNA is TGTGCCAGCAGCTTAGGTTCAGGGGGGGACTCACCCCTCCACTTT.

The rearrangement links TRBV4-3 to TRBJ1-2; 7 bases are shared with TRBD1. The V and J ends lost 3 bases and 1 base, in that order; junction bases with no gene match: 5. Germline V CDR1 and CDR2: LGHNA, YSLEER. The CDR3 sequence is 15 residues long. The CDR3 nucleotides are TGCGCCAGCAGCCAGGCAGGGGGGGGTAACTATGGCTACACCTTC. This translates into CASSQAGGGNYGYTF.

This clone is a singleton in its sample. The CDR3 loop reads CASSIGPGGYEQYF. CDR3 DNA: TGTGCCAGCAGTATCGGCCCGGGGGGGTACGAGCAGTACTTC. This chain connects TRBV27 to TRBJ2-7; 8 positions agree with TRBD2. There are 14 residues in the CDR3. Germline-derived CDR1 and CDR2 are MNHEY and SMNVEV (reference sequence). Trimming took 5 bases from V and 4 from J; bases not matched to a gene: 7.

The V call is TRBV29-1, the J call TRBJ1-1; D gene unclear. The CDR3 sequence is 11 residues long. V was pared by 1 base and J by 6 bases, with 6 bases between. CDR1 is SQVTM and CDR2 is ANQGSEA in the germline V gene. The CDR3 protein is CSVEGRAEAFF. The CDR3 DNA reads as TGCAGCGTTGAAGGGAGGGCTGAAGCTTTCTTT.

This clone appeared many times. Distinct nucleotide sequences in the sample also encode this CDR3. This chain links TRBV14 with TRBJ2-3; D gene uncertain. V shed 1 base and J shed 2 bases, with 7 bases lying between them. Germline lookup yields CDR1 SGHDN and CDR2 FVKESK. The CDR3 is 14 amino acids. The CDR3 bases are TGTGCCAGCAGCCAAGGTAGTACCACAGATACGCAGTATTTT. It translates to CASSQGSTTDTQYF.

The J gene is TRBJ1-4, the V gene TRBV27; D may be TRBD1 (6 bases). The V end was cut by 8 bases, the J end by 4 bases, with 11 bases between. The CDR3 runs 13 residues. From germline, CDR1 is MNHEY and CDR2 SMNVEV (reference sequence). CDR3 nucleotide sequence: TGTGCCAGCGGGGGGCTAGGTAATGAAAAACTGTTTTTT. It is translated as CASGGLGNEKLFF.

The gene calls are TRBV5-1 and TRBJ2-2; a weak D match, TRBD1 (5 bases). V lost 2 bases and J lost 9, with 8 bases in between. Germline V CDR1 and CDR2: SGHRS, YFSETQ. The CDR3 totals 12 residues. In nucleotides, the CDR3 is TGCGCCAGCAGCTTCCAGGGAAGGGAGCTGTTTTTT. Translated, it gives CASSFQGRELFF.

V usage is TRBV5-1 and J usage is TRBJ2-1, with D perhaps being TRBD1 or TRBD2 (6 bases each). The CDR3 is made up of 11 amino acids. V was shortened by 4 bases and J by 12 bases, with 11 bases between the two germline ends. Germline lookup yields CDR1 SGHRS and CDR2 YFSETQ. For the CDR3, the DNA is TGCGCCAGCAGCATCGGGGGCGGGCAGTTCTTC. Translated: CASSIGGGQFF.

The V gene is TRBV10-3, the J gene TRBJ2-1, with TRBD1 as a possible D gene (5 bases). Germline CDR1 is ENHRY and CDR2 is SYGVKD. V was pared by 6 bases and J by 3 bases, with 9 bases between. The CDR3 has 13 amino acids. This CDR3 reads CAISGHDYNEQFF. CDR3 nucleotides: TGTGCCATCAGCGGACACGACTACAATGAGCAGTTCTTC.

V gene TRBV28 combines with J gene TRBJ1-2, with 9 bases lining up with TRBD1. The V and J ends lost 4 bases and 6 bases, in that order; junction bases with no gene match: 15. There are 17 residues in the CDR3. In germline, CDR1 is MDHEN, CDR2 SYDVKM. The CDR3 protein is CASSYTGGLGLNNGYTF. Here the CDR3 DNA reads TGTGCCAGCAGTTATACAGGGGGCTTGGGACTGAACAATGGCTACACCTTC.